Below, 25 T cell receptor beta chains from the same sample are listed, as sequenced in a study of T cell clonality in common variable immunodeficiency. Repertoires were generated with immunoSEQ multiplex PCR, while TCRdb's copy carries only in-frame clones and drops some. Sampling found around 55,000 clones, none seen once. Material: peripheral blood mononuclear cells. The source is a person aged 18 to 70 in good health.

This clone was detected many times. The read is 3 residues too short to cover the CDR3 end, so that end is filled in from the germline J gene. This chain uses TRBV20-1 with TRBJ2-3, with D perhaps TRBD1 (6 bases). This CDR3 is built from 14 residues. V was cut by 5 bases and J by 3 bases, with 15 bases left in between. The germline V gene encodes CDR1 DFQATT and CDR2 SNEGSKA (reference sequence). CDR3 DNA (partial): TGCAGTGCTTCCAGGGGAGAACGAACAGATACG. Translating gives CSASRGERTDT. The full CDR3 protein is CSASRGERTDTQYF.

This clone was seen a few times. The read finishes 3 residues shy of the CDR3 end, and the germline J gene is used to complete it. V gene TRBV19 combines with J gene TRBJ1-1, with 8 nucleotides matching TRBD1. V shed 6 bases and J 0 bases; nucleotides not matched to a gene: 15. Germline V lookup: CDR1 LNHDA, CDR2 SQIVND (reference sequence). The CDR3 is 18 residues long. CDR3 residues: CASRAGTGPDGMNTEAFF. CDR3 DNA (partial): TGTGCCAGTAGGGCGGGGACAGGCCCGGACGGGATGAACACTGAA.

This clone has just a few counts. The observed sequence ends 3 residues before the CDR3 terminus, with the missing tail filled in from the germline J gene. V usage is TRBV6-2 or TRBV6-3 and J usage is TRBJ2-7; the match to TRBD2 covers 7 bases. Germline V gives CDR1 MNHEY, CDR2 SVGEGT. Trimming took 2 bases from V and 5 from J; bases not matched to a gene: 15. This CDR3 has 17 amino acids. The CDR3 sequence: CASSYPEDATSGDEQYF. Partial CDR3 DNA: TGTGCCAGCAGTTACCCCGAGGACGCCACAAGCGGGGACGAG.

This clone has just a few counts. CDR3 in amino acids: CASSIDSNPQETQYF. The covered CDR3 bases are TGTGCCAGCAGCATAGACAGCAATCCCCAAGAGACG. V is TRBV7-9 and J is TRBJ2-3, with D tentatively TRBD1 (5 bases). The sequenced fragment ends 3 residues before the CDR3 boundary, so the rest is inferred from the germline J gene. The CDR3 extends over 15 amino acids. Germline V lookup: CDR1 SEHNR, CDR2 FQNEAQ (reference sequence).

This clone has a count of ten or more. CDR3 DNA (partial): TGTGCCAGCAGTTACTGGGGGCGCGGCTACGAG. Translating it yields CASSYWGRGYE. The entire CDR3 is CASSYWGRGYEQYF. This chain joins TRBV6-2 or TRBV6-3 and TRBJ2-7; tentative D call: TRBD1 (6 bases). The read terminates 3 residues ahead of where the CDR3 ends, so the germline J gene completes it. The CDR3 is 14 residues long. V gave up 1 base and J gave up 3 bases, with 10 bases separating them. Germline CDR1 is MNHEY and CDR2 is SVGEGT.

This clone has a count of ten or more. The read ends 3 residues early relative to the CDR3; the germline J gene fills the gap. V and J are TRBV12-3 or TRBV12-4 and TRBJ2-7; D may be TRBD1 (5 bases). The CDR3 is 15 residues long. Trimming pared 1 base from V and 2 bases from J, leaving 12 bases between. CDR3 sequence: CASSLGRGPAYEQYF. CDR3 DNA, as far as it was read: TGTGCCAGCAGTTTAGGAAGGGGCCCTGCCTACGAG.

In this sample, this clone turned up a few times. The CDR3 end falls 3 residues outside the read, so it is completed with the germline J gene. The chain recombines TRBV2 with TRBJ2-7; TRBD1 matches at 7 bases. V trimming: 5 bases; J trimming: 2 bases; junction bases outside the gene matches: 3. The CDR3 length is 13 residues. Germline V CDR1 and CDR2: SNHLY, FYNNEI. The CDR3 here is CASSLTGTYEQYF. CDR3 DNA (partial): TGTGCCAGCAGTCTGACAGGGACCTACGAG. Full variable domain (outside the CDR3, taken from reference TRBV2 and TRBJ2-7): EPEVTQTPSHQVTQMGQEVILRCVPISNHLYFYWYRQILGQKVEFLVSFYNNEISEKSEIFDDQFSVERPDGSNFTLKIRSTKLEDSAMYFCASSLTGTYEQYFGPGTRLTVT.

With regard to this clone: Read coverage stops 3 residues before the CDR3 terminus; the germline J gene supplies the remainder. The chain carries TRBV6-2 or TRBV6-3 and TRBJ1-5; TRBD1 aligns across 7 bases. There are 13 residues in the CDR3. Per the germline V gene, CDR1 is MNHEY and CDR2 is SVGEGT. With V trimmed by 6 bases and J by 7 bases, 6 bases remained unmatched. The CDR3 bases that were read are TGTGCCAGCAGGACAGGGAGTGGACAGCCC. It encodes CASRTGSGQP. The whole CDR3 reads CASRTGSGQPQHF.

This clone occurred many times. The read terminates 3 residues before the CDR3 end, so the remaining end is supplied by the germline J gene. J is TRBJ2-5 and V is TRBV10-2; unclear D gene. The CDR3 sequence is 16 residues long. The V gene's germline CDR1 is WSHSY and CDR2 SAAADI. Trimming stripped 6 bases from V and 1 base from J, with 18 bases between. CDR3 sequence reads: CASRDIRVLRQETQYF. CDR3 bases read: TGCGCCAGCAGAGATATCCGGGTCTTGCGCCAAGAGACC.

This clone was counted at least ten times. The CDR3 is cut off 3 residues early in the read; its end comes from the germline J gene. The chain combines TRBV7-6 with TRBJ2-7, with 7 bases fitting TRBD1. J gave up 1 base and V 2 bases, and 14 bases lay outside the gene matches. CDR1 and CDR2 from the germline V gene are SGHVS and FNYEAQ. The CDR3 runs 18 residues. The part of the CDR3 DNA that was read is TGTGCCAGCAGCTTAACCCTCAGAGGGACAGTCTATTCCTACGAG. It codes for CASSLTLRGTVYSYE. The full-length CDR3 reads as CASSLTLRGTVYSYEQYF.

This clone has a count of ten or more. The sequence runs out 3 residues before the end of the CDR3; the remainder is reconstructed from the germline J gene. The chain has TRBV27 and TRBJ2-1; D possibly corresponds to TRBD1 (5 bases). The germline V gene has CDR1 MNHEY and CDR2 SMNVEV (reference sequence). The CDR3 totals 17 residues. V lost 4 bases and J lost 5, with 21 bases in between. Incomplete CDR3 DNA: TGTGCCAGCAGTTCCGTAGGGATTAGCAGGGCGAACAATGAG. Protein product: CASSSVGISRANNE. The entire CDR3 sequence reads CASSSVGISRANNEQFF.

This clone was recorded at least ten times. CDR3 sequence: CASSLAGGNYGYTF. The CDR3 bases that were read are TGTGCCAGCAGCTTAGCGGGGGGAAACTATGGC. The chain joins TRBV7-2 to TRBJ1-2; TRBD1 is a possible D gene (5 bases). The read finishes 3 residues shy of the CDR3 end, and the germline J gene is used to complete it. The CDR3 has 14 amino acids. Germline V CDR1 and CDR2: SGHTA, FQGNSA. Trimming removed 0 bases from V and 2 bases from J, with 7 bases in between.

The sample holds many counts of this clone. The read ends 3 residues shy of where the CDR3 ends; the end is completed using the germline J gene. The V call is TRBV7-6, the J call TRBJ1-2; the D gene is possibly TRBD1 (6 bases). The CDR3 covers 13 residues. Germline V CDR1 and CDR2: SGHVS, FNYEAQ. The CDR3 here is CASSLGTLGGYTF. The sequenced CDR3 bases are TGTGCCAGCAGCCTCGGGACACTCGGCGGC.

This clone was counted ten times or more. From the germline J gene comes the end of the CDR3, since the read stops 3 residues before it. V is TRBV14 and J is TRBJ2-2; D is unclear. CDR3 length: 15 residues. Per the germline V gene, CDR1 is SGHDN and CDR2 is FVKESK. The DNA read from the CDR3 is TGTGCCAGCAGCCAAGAAAGGGTCCCTAATGAAAAG. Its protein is CASSQERVPNEK. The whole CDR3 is CASSQERVPNEKLFF.

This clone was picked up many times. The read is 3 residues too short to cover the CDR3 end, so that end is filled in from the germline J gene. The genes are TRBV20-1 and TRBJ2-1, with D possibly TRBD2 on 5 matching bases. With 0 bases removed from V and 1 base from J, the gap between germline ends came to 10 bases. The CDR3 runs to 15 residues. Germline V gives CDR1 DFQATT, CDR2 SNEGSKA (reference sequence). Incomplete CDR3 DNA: TGCAGTGCTAGAGAAGGGCTAGCTTCCTACAATGAG. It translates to CSAREGLASYNE. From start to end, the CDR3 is CSAREGLASYNEQFF.

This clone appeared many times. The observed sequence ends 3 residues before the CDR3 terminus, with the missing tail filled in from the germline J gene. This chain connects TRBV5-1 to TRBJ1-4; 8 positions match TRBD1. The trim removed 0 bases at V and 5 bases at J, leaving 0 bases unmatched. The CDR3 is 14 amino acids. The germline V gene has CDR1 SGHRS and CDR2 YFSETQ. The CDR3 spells CASSLAGGNEKLFF. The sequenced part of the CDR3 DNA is TGCGCCAGCAGCTTGGCAGGGGGCAATGAAAAA.

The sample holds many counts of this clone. CDR3 residues: CASSWQTSLVYEQYF. Incomplete CDR3 DNA: TGTGCCAGCAGCTGGCAGACTAGCCTTGTTTACGAG. The chain couples TRBV5-6 to TRBJ2-7; 7 positions match TRBD2. From the germline J gene comes the end of the CDR3, since the read stops 3 residues before it. Germline assignment: CDR1 SGHDT and CDR2 YYEEEE. V lost 3 bases and J lost 4; bases outside the gene matches: 10. The CDR3 is made up of 15 amino acids.

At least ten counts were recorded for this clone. CDR3 in amino acids: CSAREAPDYGYTF. Partial CDR3 DNA: TGCAGTGCTAGAGAGGCACCCGACTATGGC. V is TRBV20-1 and J is TRBJ1-2; D unclear. The CDR3 is cut off 3 residues early in the read; its end comes from the germline J gene. V was shortened by 0 bases and J by 3 bases, with 8 bases between the two germline ends. The CDR3 sequence is 13 residues long. Germline values: CDR1 DFQATT, CDR2 SNEGSKA (reference sequence).

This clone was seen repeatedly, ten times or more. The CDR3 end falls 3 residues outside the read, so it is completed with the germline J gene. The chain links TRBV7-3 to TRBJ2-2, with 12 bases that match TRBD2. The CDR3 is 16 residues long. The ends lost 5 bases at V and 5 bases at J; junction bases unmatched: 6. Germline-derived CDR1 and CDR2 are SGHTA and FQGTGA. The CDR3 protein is CASSPRTSGMTGELFF. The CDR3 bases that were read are TGTGCCAGCAGCCCCAGGACTAGCGGGATGACCGGGGAG.

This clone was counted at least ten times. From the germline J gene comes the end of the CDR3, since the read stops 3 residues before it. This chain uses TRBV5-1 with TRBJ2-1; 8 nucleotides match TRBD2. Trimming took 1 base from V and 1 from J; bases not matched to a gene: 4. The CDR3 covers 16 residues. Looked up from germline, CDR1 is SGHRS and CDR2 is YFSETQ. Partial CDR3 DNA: TGCGCCAGCAGCTTGACTAGCGGTCCTTCCTACAATGAG. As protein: CASSLTSGPSYNE. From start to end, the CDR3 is CASSLTSGPSYNEQFF.

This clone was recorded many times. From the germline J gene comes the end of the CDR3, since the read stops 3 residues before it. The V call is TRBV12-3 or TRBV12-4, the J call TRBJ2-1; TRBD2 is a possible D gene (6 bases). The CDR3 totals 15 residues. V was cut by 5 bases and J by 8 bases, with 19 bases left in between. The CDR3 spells CASSPAGSLGDEQFF. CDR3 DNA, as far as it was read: TGTGCCAGCAGTCCCGCGGGGTCCCTCGGCGATGAG.

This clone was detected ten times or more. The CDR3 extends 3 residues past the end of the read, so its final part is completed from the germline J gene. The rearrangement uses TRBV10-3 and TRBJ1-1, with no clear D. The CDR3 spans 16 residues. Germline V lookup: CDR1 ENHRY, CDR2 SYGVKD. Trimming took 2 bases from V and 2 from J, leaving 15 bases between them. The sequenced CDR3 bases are TGTGCCATCAGTGAGCCGAGTTTGGCAGATAACACTGAA. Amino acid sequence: CAISEPSLADNTE. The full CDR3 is CAISEPSLADNTEAFF.

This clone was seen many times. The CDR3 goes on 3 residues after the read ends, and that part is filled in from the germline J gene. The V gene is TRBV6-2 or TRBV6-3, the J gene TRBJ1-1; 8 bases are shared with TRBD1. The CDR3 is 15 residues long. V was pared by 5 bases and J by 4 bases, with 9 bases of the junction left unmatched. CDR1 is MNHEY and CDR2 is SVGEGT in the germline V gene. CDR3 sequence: CASSDRDRRGTEAFF. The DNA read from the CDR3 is TGTGCCAGCAGTGACCGGGACAGGAGGGGCACTGAA.

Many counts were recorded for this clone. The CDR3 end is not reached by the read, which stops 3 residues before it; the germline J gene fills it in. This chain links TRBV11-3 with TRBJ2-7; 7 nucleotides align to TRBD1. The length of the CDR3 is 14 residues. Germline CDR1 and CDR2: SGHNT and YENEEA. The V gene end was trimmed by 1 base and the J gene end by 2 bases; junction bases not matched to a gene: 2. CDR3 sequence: CASSLGRGTYEQYF. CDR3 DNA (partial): TGTGCCAGCAGCTTAGGCAGGGGGACCTACGAG.

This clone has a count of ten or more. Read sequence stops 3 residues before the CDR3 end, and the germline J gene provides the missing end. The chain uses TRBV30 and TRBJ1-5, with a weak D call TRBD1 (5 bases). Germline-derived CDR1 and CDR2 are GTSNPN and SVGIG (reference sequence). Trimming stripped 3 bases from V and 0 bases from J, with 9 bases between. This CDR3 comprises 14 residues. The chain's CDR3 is CAWRRGGSNQPQHF. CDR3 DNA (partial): TGTGCCTGGAGGCGGGGGGGTAGCAATCAGCCC.